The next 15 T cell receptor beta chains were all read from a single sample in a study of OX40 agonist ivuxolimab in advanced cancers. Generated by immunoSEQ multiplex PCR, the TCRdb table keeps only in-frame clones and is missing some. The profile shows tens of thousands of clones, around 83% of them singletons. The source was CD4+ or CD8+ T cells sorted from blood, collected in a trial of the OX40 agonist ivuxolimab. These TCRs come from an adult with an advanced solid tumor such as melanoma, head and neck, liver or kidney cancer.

As DNA, the CDR3 is TGCGCCAGCAGCTCCCGACAGGGGAGGTACGAGCAGTACTTC. It translates to CASSSRQGRYEQYF. The chain is built from TRBV5-1 and TRBJ2-7, with 8 positions matching TRBD1. J gave up 4 bases and V 3 bases, and 6 bases lay outside the gene matches. Germline CDR1 is SGHRS and CDR2 is YFSETQ. CDR3 size: 14 residues.

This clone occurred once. The CDR3 loop is CASSPRAGPEETQYF. The DNA of the CDR3 is TGTGCCAGCTCACCAAGGGCAGGGCCAGAAGAGACCCAGTACTTC. The V and J genes are TRBV18 and TRBJ2-5; D might be TRBD1 (5 bases). V lost 2 bases, J lost 3 bases, and 13 bases lay in between. The CDR3 loop spans 15 amino acids. Germline CDR1 reads KGHSH; CDR2 reads LQKENI.

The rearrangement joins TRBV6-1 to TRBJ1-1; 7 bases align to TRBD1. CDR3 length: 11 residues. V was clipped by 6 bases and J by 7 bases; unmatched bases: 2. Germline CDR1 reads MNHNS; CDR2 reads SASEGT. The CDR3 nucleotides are TGTGCCAGCAGGCACAGGGGTGAAGCTTTCTTT. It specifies CASRHRGEAFF.

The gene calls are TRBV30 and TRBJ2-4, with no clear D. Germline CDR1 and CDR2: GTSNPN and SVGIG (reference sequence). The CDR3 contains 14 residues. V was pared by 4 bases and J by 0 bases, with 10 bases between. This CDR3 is CAWNKPKAKNIQYF. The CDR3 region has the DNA TGTGCCTGGAATAAACCGAAAGCCAAAAACATTCAGTACTTC.

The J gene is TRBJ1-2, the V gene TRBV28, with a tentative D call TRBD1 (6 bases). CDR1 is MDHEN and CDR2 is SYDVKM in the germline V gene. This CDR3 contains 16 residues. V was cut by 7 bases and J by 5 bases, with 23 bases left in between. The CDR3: CASNEEQGSFLYGYTF. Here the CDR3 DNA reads TGTGCCAGCAACGAAGAACAGGGTTCCTTCTTATATGGCTACACCTTC.

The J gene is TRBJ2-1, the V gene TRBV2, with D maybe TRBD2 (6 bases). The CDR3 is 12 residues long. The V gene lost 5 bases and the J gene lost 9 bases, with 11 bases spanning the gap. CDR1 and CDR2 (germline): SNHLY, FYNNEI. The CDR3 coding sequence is TGTGCCAGCAGTCCGGGAGAACGTGAGCAGTTCTTC. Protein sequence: CASSPGEREQFF.

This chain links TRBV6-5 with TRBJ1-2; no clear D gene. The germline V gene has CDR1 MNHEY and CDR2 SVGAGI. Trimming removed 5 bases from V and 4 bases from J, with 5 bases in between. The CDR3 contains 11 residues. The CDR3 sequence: CASSEGYGYTF. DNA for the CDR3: TGTGCCAGCAGTGAAGGCTATGGCTACACCTTC.

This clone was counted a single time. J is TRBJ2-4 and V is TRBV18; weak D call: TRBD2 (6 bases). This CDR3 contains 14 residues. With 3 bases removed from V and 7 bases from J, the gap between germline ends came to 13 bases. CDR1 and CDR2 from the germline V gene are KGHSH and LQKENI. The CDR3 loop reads CASSPLGEVNIQYF. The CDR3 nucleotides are TGTGCCAGCTCACCCCTGGGGGAGGTCAACATTCAGTACTTC.

The CDR3, as DNA: TGTGCCAGCAGCTTAGCGGTGGCGGCGCCGGGCCAGCCCCAGCATTTT. It yields the protein CASSLAVAAPGQPQHF. This chain connects TRBV7-2 to TRBJ1-5; D not certain. Germline CDR1 is SGHTA and CDR2 is FQGNSA. The CDR3 extends over 16 amino acids. Trimming took off 0 bases at V and 7 bases at J, with 16 bases between the two ends.

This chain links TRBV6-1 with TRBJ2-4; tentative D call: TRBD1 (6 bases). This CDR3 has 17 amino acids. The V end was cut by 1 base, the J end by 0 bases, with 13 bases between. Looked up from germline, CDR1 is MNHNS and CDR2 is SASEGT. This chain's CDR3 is CASSEVGTPLAKNIQYF. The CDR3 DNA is TGTGCCAGCAGTGAAGTGGGGACACCTCTAGCCAAAAACATTCAGTACTTC.

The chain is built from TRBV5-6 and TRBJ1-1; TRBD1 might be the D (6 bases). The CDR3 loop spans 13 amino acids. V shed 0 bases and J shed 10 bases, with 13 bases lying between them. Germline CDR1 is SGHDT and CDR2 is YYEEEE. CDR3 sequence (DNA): TGTGCCAGCAGCTTGGACAGGGTAGGTCGAGCTTTCTTT. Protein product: CASSLDRVGRAFF. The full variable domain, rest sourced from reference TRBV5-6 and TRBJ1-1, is DAGVTQSPTHLIKTRGQQVTLRCSPKSGHDTVSWYQQALGQGPQFIFQYYEEEERQRGNFPDRFSGHQFPNYSSELNVNALLLGDSALYLCASSLDRVGRAFFGQGTRLTVV.

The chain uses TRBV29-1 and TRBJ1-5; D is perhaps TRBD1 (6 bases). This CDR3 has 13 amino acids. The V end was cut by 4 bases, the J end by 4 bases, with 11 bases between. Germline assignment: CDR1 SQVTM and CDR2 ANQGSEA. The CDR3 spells CSVGPGVNQPQHF. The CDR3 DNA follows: TGCAGCGTTGGGCCAGGGGTAAATCAGCCCCAGCATTTT.

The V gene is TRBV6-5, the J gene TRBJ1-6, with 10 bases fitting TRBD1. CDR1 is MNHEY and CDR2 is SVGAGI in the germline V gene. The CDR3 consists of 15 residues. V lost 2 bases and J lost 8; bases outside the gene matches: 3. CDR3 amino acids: CASSYRDRGYSPLHF. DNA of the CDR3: TGTGCCAGCAGTTACCGGGACAGGGGTTATTCACCCCTCCACTTT.

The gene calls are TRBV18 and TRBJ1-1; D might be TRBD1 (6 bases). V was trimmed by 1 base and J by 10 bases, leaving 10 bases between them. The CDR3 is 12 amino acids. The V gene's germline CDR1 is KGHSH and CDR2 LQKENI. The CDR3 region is CASSPRQEGAFF. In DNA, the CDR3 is TGTGCCAGCTCACCACGACAGGAGGGAGCTTTCTTT.

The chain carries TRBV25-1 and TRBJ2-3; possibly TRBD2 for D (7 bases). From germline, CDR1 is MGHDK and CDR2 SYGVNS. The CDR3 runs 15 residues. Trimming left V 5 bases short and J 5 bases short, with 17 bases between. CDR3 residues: CASSFRGGYKDTQYF. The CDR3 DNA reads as TGTGCCAGCAGTTTTAGGGGGGGATATAAAGATACGCAGTATTTT.